This T cell receptor beta chain was documented in a study of patients and donors after allogeneic stem cell transplantation (dated by TCRdb to between 2020 and 2021). Relative to germline, V is missing 5 bases and J is missing 7 bases, with 8 bases of the junction outside any gene match. Reading the germline V gene (reference sequence) gives CDR1 DFQATT and CDR2 SNEGSKA. Including cysteine and phenylalanine, the CDR3 has 13 amino acids. Just the 39-base CDR3 DNA is kept, in frame starting at base 1. With respect to this clonotype: The antigen it binds to is not known. No qualities accompany the bases; no much larger clone lies one base away.

Library preparation used RT-PCR. Sequencing took place on a NextSeq 550. The public reads were reanalyzed by TCRdb: fastp trimming at Q25, MiXCR alignment, in-frame beta chains only. For every CDR3 protein sequence, its rows merge into one entry that carries the most common genes and DNA. The sample table holds over 65,000 distinct CDR3 sequences, of which approximately 26% were seen once. The ten largest clones capture around 27% of the sample. In this chain, TRBV20-1 is recombined with TRBJ2-7, with 10 middle bases fitting TRBD1. The sequence derives from a human donor who was either an allogeneic HSCT recipient or a stem cell or donor lymphocyte infusion donor (not recorded which). It is not recorded whose cells these are; they may come from a transplant donor. Sequenced: blood, either unsorted or a sorted T cell fraction (not recorded which). The CDR3 is CSAVTGGFLEQYF. DNA sequence: TGCAGTGCTGTGACAGGGGGCTTCTTGGAGCAGTACTTC.